The rows below give T cell receptor beta chains drawn from one sample of a study of T cell repertoires and HLA-DP antigens. Repertoires were generated with immunoSEQ multiplex PCR, while TCRdb's copy carries only in-frame clones and drops some. The repertoire holds some 120,000 clones, with more than 85% as singletons. These receptors are not linked to any known antigen. What was sequenced was CD4+ T cells from PBMCs. These receptors were collected from a woman younger than 35 in good health and CMV-seronegative. Both conserved end residues are part of each CDR3. D genes are given only for firm matches. Clone size is not always given. Where it is, it says once, few, many or a class for expanded clones.

j_call | v_call | clone_size | d_call | cdr3_nt | cdr3_aa
TRBJ2-7 | TRBV28 | NA | TRBD1 | TGTGCCAGCAGTATTCGGGACAGGCGTTCCTACGAGCAGTACTTC | CASSIRDRRSYEQYF
TRBJ2-7 | TRBV11-2 | NA | TRBD1 | TGTGCCAGCAGCCGCCAGACAGGGATCCGATCCTACGAGCAGTACTTC | CASSRQTGIRSYEQYF
TRBJ2-5 | TRBV28 | once | NA | TGTGCCAGCAGTTTAGGCACAGGGTGGAAGACCCAGTACTTC | CASSLGTGWKTQYF
TRBJ2-7 | TRBV5-1 | NA | NA | TGCGCCAGCAGCCGATCAGGTGAAGCTCGCTACGAGCAGTACTTC | CASSRSGEARYEQYF
TRBJ2-5 | TRBV19 | NA | NA | TGTGCCAGTAGTATGGGCCTGACAGGAAGTCCGTACCAAGAGACCCAGTACTTC | CASSMGLTGSPYQETQYF
TRBJ1-2 | TRBV28 | NA | NA | TGTGCCAGCACCCGAGCGGGGGCGGACTATGGCTACACCTTC | CASTRAGADYGYTF
TRBJ1-1 | TRBV7-9 | NA | NA | TGTGCCAGCAGCTTAGCAGGGATCGTCACTGAAGCTTTCTTT | CASSLAGIVTEAFF
TRBJ1-1 | TRBV29-1 | NA | TRBD1 | TGCAGCGTTGAAGCCCCGAGGACAGGGTCAGGGAACACTGAAGCTTTCTTT | CSVEAPRTGSGNTEAFF
TRBJ2-4 | TRBV2 | NA | TRBD1 | TGTGCCAGCAGCACAGGGGAAAACATTCAGTACTTC | CASSTGENIQYF
TRBJ1-3 | TRBV29-1 | NA | TRBD1 | TGCAGCGTTGCTAAGAACCCAGGGGGTCCCCGCTCTGGAAACACCATATATTTT | CSVAKNPGGPRSGNTIYF
TRBJ2-4 | TRBV4-1 | NA | NA | TGCGCCAGCAGCCAACACGGGATCGGAGTCCGGTACTTC | CASSQHGIGVRYF
TRBJ2-4 | TRBV30 | NA | TRBD2 | TGTGCCTGGGGGACTAGCGGGATATCCAAAAACATTCAGTACTTC | CAWGTSGISKNIQYF
TRBJ1-2 | TRBV19 | NA | TRBD1 | TGTGCCAGTAGTCGAACCGGGACAGCTAACTATGGCTACACCTTC | CASSRTGTANYGYTF
TRBJ2-1 | TRBV27 | NA | TRBD1 | TGTGCCAGCAGTTTCTACTCCGGTGGGACAGGGAAGGGCAATGAGCAGTTCTTC | CASSFYSGGTGKGNEQFF
TRBJ2-1 | TRBV9 | NA | TRBD2 | TGTGCCAGCAGCCCGGCGAGCGGGGGGGCCAAGGTTGAGCAGTTCTTC | CASSPASGGAKVEQFF
TRBJ2-1 | TRBV18 | once | NA | TGTGCCAGCTCACCAATGGCGGGCTCCTACAATGAGCAGTTCTTC | CASSPMAGSYNEQFF
TRBJ1-1 | TRBV7-2 | NA | NA | TGTGCCAGCAGCTTAGGCGGGGGCATTGAAGCTTTCTTT | CASSLGGGIEAFF
TRBJ2-4 | TRBV5-6 | once | NA | TGTGCCAGCAGCTCTGGACAGACTCAAAACATTCAGTACTTC | CASSSGQTQNIQYF
TRBJ2-2 | TRBV18 | NA | NA | TGTGCCAGCTCACCGGGGGGAGTTGCCGGGGAGCTGTTTTTT | CASSPGGVAGELFF
TRBJ1-1 | TRBV6-1 | NA | NA | TGTGCCAGCAGTGAAGTGAACCACCGGGAAGCTTTCTTT | CASSEVNHREAFF
TRBJ1-3 | TRBV6-1 | NA | TRBD1 | TGTGCCAGCAGTATACGGACAGGGTCAGGAAACACCATATATTTT | CASSIRTGSGNTIYF
TRBJ1-2 | TRBV11-1 | few | TRBD1 | TGTGCCAGCAGCTTAGCTTCGACAGGGGAAAGAAGTGGCTACACCTTC | CASSLASTGERSGYTF